These 25 T cell receptor beta chains were all obtained from the same sample, sequenced in a study of early T cells in non-severe SARS-CoV-2 infection. TCRdb re-called the 5' RACE reads with MiXCR, one entry per CDR3 protein. This table has around 30,000 distinct CDR3 sequences, roughly 9.2% appearing once. The sequenced sample was whole blood. Receptors originate from an adult who was a healthcare worker with PCR-confirmed SARS-CoV-2 infection or an uninfected control (not recorded which).

V and J are TRBV7-2 and TRBJ1-6, with D possibly TRBD1 on 5 matching bases. This CDR3 has 14 amino acids. The germline V and J ends were trimmed by 6 bases and 9 bases, with 15 bases remaining between them. The germline V gene encodes CDR1 SGHTA and CDR2 FQGNSA. CDR3 amino acids: CASRMGLGVSPLHF. The CDR3 region has the DNA TGTGCCAGCAGGATGGGGTTAGGGGTTTCACCCCTCCACTTT.

This chain uses TRBV19 with TRBJ2-5; 11 bases are shared with TRBD1. Germline CDR1 LNHDA, CDR2 SQIVND (reference sequence). This CDR3 spans 15 amino acids. Unmatched junction bases numbered 8, after V lost 6 bases and J lost 5 bases. DNA of the CDR3: TGTGCCAGTAGCAAGTGGACAGGGGGCGTCGAGACCCAGTACTTC. It yields the protein CASSKWTGGVETQYF. The full variable domain, with the rest looked up from reference TRBV19 and TRBJ2-5, is DGGITQSPKYLFRKEGQNVTLSCEQNLNHDAMYWYRQDPGQGLRLIYYSQIVNDFQKGDIAEGYSVSREKKESFPLTVTSAQKNPTAFYLCASSKWTGGVETQYFGPGTRLLVL.

This clonotype was detected ten times or more. This chain connects TRBV7-8 to TRBJ2-2; 7 bases are shared with TRBD1. From germline, CDR1 is SGHVS and CDR2 FQNEAQ. CDR3 length: 15 residues. J was trimmed by 1 base and V by 5 bases; bases with no gene match: 4. The CDR3 bases are TGTGCCAGCAGCCCCAGGGACAGGAACACCGGGGAGCTGTTTTTT. Its translation is CASSPRDRNTGELFF.

The chain employs TRBV9 and TRBJ2-5; unclear D gene. The V gene's germline CDR1 is SGDLS and CDR2 YYNGEE. Trimming took 2 bases from V and 7 from J, leaving 12 bases between them. There are 13 residues in the CDR3. CDR3 coding DNA: TGTGCCAGCAGCGTCGGGCCTTCGGGGACCCAGTACTTC. This sequence encodes CASSVGPSGTQYF.

Only a few counts were recorded for this clonotype. The genes are TRBV3-1 and TRBJ2-7, with D perhaps TRBD2 (5 bases). V was shortened by 1 base and J by 2 bases, with 6 bases between the two germline ends. Germline assignment: CDR1 LGHDT and CDR2 YNNKEL (reference sequence). The CDR3 runs 13 residues. The CDR3 region has the DNA TGTGCCAGCAGCCAAGGAGGGACCTACGAGCAGTACTTC. This encodes CASSQGGTYEQYF.

The sample holds many counts of this clonotype. CDR3 nucleotide sequence: TGTGCCAGCTCACCACCGTCAACCCGGGCGACTGAAGCTTTCTTT. This sequence encodes CASSPPSTRATEAFF. The chain carries TRBV18 and TRBJ1-1; D is unclear. Per germline, CDR1 KGHSH and CDR2 LQKENI. Trimming took 0 bases from V and 5 from J, leaving 13 bases between them. CDR3 length: 15 amino acids.

This clonotype was counted a few times. The CDR3 reads CASSQVPSGELTSTDTQYF. The CDR3 DNA reads TGTGCCAGCAGCCAAGTTCCTAGCGGGGAGCTTACTAGCACAGATACGCAGTATTTT. The chain links TRBV4-2 to TRBJ2-3; TRBD2 agrees at 9 bases. The CDR3 runs to 19 residues. Germline trimming cut 1 base from V and 0 bases from J; bases unmatched to any gene: 11. Germline V gene sequence: CDR1 LGHNA, CDR2 YNFKEQ.

Regarding this clonotype: This may stem from a read error, because a much larger clone lies one nucleotide away. The rearrangement uses TRBV19 and TRBJ2-3, with 10 bases aligning to TRBD2. There are 17 residues in the CDR3. Germline CDR1 LNHDA, CDR2 SQIVND (reference sequence). The CDR3 DNA reads TGTGCCAGTGGTATATCCCCTCTAGCGGGGGGCACAGATACGCAGTATTTT. Protein sequence: CASGISPLAGGTDTQYF.

Ten or more counts support this clonotype. J is TRBJ2-4 and V is TRBV7-6, with 7 bases that match TRBD2. Per the germline V gene, CDR1 is SGHVS and CDR2 is FNYEAQ. V was pared by 3 bases and J by 0 bases, with 8 bases of the junction left unmatched. The CDR3 is 17 residues long. The CDR3 region has the DNA TGTGCCAGCAGCTTTCTGAGCGGGGACTTAGCCAAAAACATTCAGTACTTC. It codes for CASSFLSGDLAKNIQYF.

The table lists this clonotype with many counts. This CDR3 is missing its conserved last phenylalanine or tryptophan, likely due to a read error. CDR3 nucleotides: TGCGCCAGCAGCCAAGATAACAATGAGCAGTTCTGC. Translated, it gives CASSQDNNEQFC. V usage is TRBV4-3 and J usage is TRBJ2-1; D remains unclear. V lost 0 bases and J lost 5, with 2 bases in between. CDR1 and CDR2 (germline): LGHNA, YSLEER. This CDR3 region has 12 residues.

This clonotype has at least ten counts. The V gene is TRBV20-1, the J gene TRBJ2-1; 10 bases are a match to TRBD2. The V gene end was trimmed by 5 bases and the J gene end by 7 bases; junction bases not matched to a gene: 8. Germline V gene lookup returns CDR1 DFQATT and CDR2 SNEGSKA (reference sequence). The CDR3 runs 14 residues. In DNA, the CDR3 is TGCAGTGCTGCACTAGCGGGGAATAGGAATGAGCAGTTCTTC. Translated: CSAALAGNRNEQFF.

This clonotype was detected a few times. The chain combines TRBV29-1 with TRBJ2-1, with D unclear. Germline V gene lookup returns CDR1 SQVTM and CDR2 ANQGSEA. V lost 3 bases and J lost 2, with 5 bases in between. The CDR3 covers 12 residues. The CDR3 sequence: CSVDRAYNEQFF. Here the CDR3 DNA reads TGCAGCGTTGACAGAGCCTACAATGAGCAGTTCTTC.

This clonotype occurred many times. The chain uses TRBV10-3 and TRBJ2-1, with unresolved D. Germline V CDR1 and CDR2: ENHRY, SYGVKD. The V end lost 0 bases, the J end lost 0 bases, and 6 bases lay between the germline ends. This CDR3 is 15 amino acids long. CDR3 coding DNA: TGTGCCATCAGTGAGTCCTTGACCTCCTACAATGAGCAGTTCTTC. Protein product: CAISESLTSYNEQFF.

With respect to this clonotype: Possible read error: a much larger clone is one base away. The rearrangement uses TRBV4-1 and TRBJ2-1, with D perhaps TRBD1 (5 bases). The CDR3 covers 14 residues. CDR1 is MGHRA, CDR2 YSYEKL, per germline. CDR3: CASSQTLVRDEPFF. The CDR3 nucleotides read TGCGCCAGCAGCCAAACATTAGTCAGGGATGAGCCGTTCTTC.

This clonotype was seen many times. The J gene is TRBJ2-2, the V gene TRBV14, with D perhaps assigned TRBD1 or TRBD2 (5 bases each). CDR1 SGHDN and CDR2 FVKESK come from the germline V gene. This CDR3 has 16 residues. The V and J ends lost 2 bases and 6 bases respectively, with 16 bases between them. The CDR3 loop reads CASSQRPLMGAGELFF. In DNA form, the CDR3 reads TGTGCCAGCAGCCAAAGACCCCTGATGGGGGCCGGGGAGCTGTTTTTT.

This clonotype was recorded at least ten times. This chain links TRBV13 with TRBJ2-3; no reliable D call. Per germline, CDR1 PRHDT and CDR2 FYEKMQ (reference sequence). The V and J ends lost 4 bases and 4 bases respectively, with 9 bases between them. The CDR3 sequence is 13 residues long. The CDR3 DNA sequence: TGTGCCAGCAGCTCCACCGTCTCAGATACGCAGTATTTT. Encoded protein: CASSSTVSDTQYF.

This clonotype was picked up many times. V is TRBV19 and J is TRBJ2-5; TRBD1 matches 9 bases. CDR3 length: 13 residues. Germline V lookup: CDR1 LNHDA, CDR2 SQIVND (reference sequence). With V trimmed by 5 bases and J by 5 bases, 3 bases remained unmatched. The CDR3 region is CASSLTGGETQYF. The CDR3 DNA reads TGTGCCAGTAGTTTGACAGGGGGTGAGACCCAGTACTTC.

This clonotype was counted ten times or more. The rearrangement joins TRBV7-2 to TRBJ1-4; a weak D match, TRBD1 (5 bases). V was cut by 5 bases and J by 3 bases, with 10 bases left in between. This CDR3 is built from 14 residues. CDR1 and CDR2 (germline): SGHTA, FQGNSA. The CDR3 here is CASSRRGPNEKLFF. The CDR3 DNA reads as TGTGCCAGCAGCCGTCGGGGCCCTAATGAAAAACTGTTTTTT. Based on the CDR3 plus reference TRBV7-2 and TRBJ1-4, the full variable domain is GAGVSQSPSNKVTEKGKDVELRCDPISGHTALYWYRQSLGQGLEFLIYFQGNSAPDKSGLPSDRFSAERTGGSVSTLTIQRTQQEDSAVYLCASSRRGPNEKLFFGSGTQLSVL.

Regarding this clonotype: This sequence may be a read error, since a much larger clone differs from it by one base. This chain connects TRBV12-3 or TRBV12-4 to TRBJ1-3; D gene ambiguous. Trimming pared 3 bases from V and 2 bases from J, leaving 8 bases between. There are 14 residues in the CDR3. CDR3 nucleotide sequence: TGTGCCAGCAGTTTTACCGGGACTGGAAACACCATATATTTT. It codes for CASSFTGTGNTIYF.

This clonotype appeared many times. This chain connects TRBV6-1 to TRBJ1-1; no firm D call. The germline V gene has CDR1 MNHNS and CDR2 SASEGT. The V and J ends lost 10 bases and 1 base respectively, with 10 bases between them. The CDR3 runs to 12 residues. The CDR3 region is CAIAIGNTEAFF. As DNA, the CDR3 is TGTGCCATCGCGATTGGGAACACTGAAGCTTTCTTT.

A word on this clonotype: This clone may be a read error of a much larger clone one base away. This chain connects TRBV7-2 to TRBJ1-5; a possible D gene is TRBD1 (6 bases). There are 17 residues in the CDR3. CDR1 SGHTA and CDR2 FQGNSA come from the germline V gene. The DNA of the CDR3 is TGTGCCAGCAGCGTAGGATCAGGGGCCGCGAGCAATCAGCACCAGCATTTT. It translates to CASSVGSGAASNQHQHF.

This clonotype has a count of ten or more. V is TRBV3-1 and J is TRBJ1-1; a possible D gene is TRBD1 (5 bases). V was clipped by 0 bases and J by 11 bases, with 10 bases between them. The CDR3 spans 12 residues. Germline CDR1 is LGHDT and CDR2 is YNNKEL (reference sequence). The CDR3 DNA is TGTGCCAGCAGCCAAGAGAGGGGTGGCGCTTTCTTT. This translates into CASSQERGGAFF.

At least ten counts were recorded for this clonotype. V is TRBV11-2 and J is TRBJ2-1; no definite D call. Trimming removed 4 bases at V and 6 bases at J, with 4 bases between. In germline, CDR1 is SGHAT, CDR2 FQNNGV. This CDR3 spans 11 amino acids. The DNA of the CDR3 is TGTGCCAGCAGCTCCGCCAATGAGCAGTTCTTC. It specifies CASSSANEQFF.

The chain recombines TRBV10-3 with TRBJ2-5; 7 positions agree with TRBD1. With V trimmed by 6 bases and J by 5 bases, 6 bases remained unmatched. The germline CDR1 and CDR2 sequences are ENHRY and SYGVKD. CDR3 size: 13 residues. CDR3 region: CAISEGARETQYF. CDR3 bases: TGTGCCATCAGCGAGGGGGCTCGTGAGACCCAGTACTTC.

This clonotype appeared many times. The V gene is TRBV12-3 or TRBV12-4, the J gene TRBJ1-2, with D maybe TRBD1 (5 bases). V shed 5 bases and J shed 3 bases, with 10 bases lying between them. The length of the CDR3 is 13 residues. CDR3 amino acids: CASSPGADYGYTF. The CDR3, as DNA: TGTGCCAGCAGTCCCGGGGCGGACTATGGCTACACCTTC.